These 8 T cell receptor beta chains share one sample of origin, sequenced in a study of OX40 agonist ivuxolimab in advanced cancers. Profiled with immunoSEQ multiplex PCR; TCRdb holds only in-frame clones, not every one. This table has about 62,000 clones, 80% to 95% appearing once. Sample: CD4+ or CD8+ T cells sorted from blood, taken in a trial of the OX40 agonist ivuxolimab. The receptor set was obtained from an adult with an advanced solid tumor such as melanoma, head and neck, liver or kidney cancer.

This chain joins TRBV11-2 and TRBJ1-2, with TRBD1 as a possible D gene (5 bases). This CDR3 has 16 amino acids. CDR1 is SGHAT, CDR2 FQNNGV, per germline. The V and J ends lost 1 base and 8 bases respectively, with 20 bases between them. Here the CDR3 reads CASSLGQAGWLGGYTF. As DNA, the CDR3 is TGTGCCAGCAGCTTAGGTCAGGCAGGGTGGCTGGGCGGCTACACCTTC.

The chain recombines TRBV6-5 with TRBJ2-5; TRBD1 agrees at 11 bases. CDR1 and CDR2 (germline): MNHEY, SVGAGI. The junction had 7 bases not matched to a gene; V was cut back by 2 bases and J by 5 bases. This CDR3 has 16 residues. Here the CDR3 reads CASSYSGTGGWETQYF. In nucleotides, the CDR3 is TGTGCCAGCAGTTACAGCGGGACAGGGGGATGGGAGACCCAGTACTTC.

The chain combines TRBV6-1 with TRBJ2-3; D may be TRBD2 (6 bases). Germline V gives CDR1 MNHNS, CDR2 SASEGT. Between the trimmed V and J ends, which lost 1 base and 4 bases, there was a span of 12 bases. The CDR3 sequence is 15 residues long. The CDR3 DNA reads as TGTGCCAGCAGTGAAGAGAGCTCTAGCGCAGATACGCAGTATTTT. Its protein is CASSEESSSADTQYF.

This chain joins TRBV7-9 and TRBJ1-1; a possible D gene is TRBD1 (5 bases). Germline values: CDR1 SEHNR, CDR2 FQNEAQ (reference sequence). Trimming removed 3 bases at V and 5 bases at J, with 16 bases between. The CDR3 has 15 residues. DNA of the CDR3: TGTGCCAGCAGCTTCATCGGACACCTGCGGACTGAAGCTTTCTTT. Protein product: CASSFIGHLRTEAFF. The full variable domain, rest sourced from reference TRBV7-9 and TRBJ1-1, is DTGVSQNPRHKITKRGQNVTFRCDPISEHNRLYWYRQTLGQGPEFLTYFQNEAQLEKSRLLSDRFSAERPKGSFSTLEIQRTEQGDSAMYLCASSFIGHLRTEAFFGQGTRLTVV.

The rearrangement joins TRBV7-2 to TRBJ1-2, with TRBD1 matching 7 bases. V shed 5 bases and J 4 bases; nucleotides not matched to a gene: 7. This CDR3 comprises 14 residues. The germline V gene encodes CDR1 SGHTA and CDR2 FQGNSA. DNA of the CDR3: TGTGCCAGCAGCCAGGGGGGTGGAGCCTATGGCTACACCTTC. It specifies CASSQGGGAYGYTF.

This clone was picked up one time. The V gene is TRBV9, the J gene TRBJ1-6; D gene ambiguous. The CDR3 covers 15 residues. Germline V gene data show CDR1 as SGDLS and CDR2 as YYNGEE. The V gene lost 0 bases and the J gene lost 10 bases, with 14 bases spanning the gap. The CDR3 here is CASSVEAGLSSPLHF. CDR3 nucleotide sequence: TGTGCCAGCAGCGTAGAAGCGGGATTAAGCTCACCCCTCCACTTT.

V is TRBV5-1 and J is TRBJ2-1, with D unresolved. This CDR3 has 12 residues. Trimming removed 0 bases at V and 7 bases at J, with 5 bases between. CDR1 is SGHRS and CDR2 is YFSETQ in the germline V gene. CDR3 sequence reads: CASSLGPNEQFF. The CDR3 DNA reads as TGCGCCAGCAGCTTGGGGCCGAATGAGCAGTTCTTC.

This CDR3 is CASSFQDTGANVLTF. The CDR3 bases are TGTGCCAGCAGCTTCCAGGACACTGGGGCCAACGTCCTGACTTTC. This rearrangement joins TRBV7-9 to TRBJ2-6; perhaps TRBD1 as D (5 bases). V lost 3 bases and J 2 bases, leaving 8 bases between the germline ends. The CDR3 is made up of 15 amino acids. Germline-derived CDR1 and CDR2 are SEHNR and FQNEAQ (reference sequence).